Listed below are T cell receptor beta chains from one sample, sequenced in a study of glioma-infiltrating T cells after dendritic cell vaccination. Generated by immunoSEQ multiplex PCR, the TCRdb table keeps only in-frame clones and is missing some. Of about 32,000 clones in the sample, over 90% are singletons; the top ten hold about 2%. This specimen was blood, taken before dendritic cell vaccination. Source of these receptors: a human donor with glioblastoma. Each CDR3 is given with its conserved first and last residue. A D gene is named only where the DNA matches it firmly. Rows give clone size only sometimes, using once, few, many, or a class for an expanded clone.

d_gene: -; v_gene: TRBV19; abundance: -; j_gene: TRBJ2-5; CDR3aa: CASSIAGGSGETQYF; CDR3nt: TGTGCCAGTAGTATAGCCGGGGGATCGGGAGAGACCCAGTACTTC
d_gene: -; v_gene: TRBV7-7; abundance: once; j_gene: TRBJ2-5; CDR3aa: CASSFLGGRSNMKTQYF; CDR3nt: TGTGCCAGCAGCTTCCTTGGGGGCCGGTCTAATATGAAGACCCAGTACTTC
d_gene: TRBD2; v_gene: TRBV15; abundance: -; j_gene: TRBJ2-5; CDR3aa: CATSRDSGAQETQYF; CDR3nt: TGTGCCACCAGCAGAGACAGCGGGGCCCAAGAGACCCAGTACTTC
d_gene: -; v_gene: TRBV18; abundance: -; j_gene: TRBJ2-3; CDR3aa: CASSLSTEGTDTQYF; CDR3nt: TGTGCCAGCTCACTTTCAACGGAGGGAACAGATACGCAGTATTTT
d_gene: -; v_gene: TRBV7-8; abundance: -; j_gene: TRBJ2-5; CDR3aa: CASRDRRGGIQETQYF; CDR3nt: TGTGCCAGCAGAGACCGGAGGGGGGGAATCCAAGAGACCCAGTACTTC
d_gene: -; v_gene: TRBV25-1; abundance: -; j_gene: TRBJ1-6; CDR3aa: CASSETEYNSPLHF; CDR3nt: TGTGCCAGCAGTGAGACAGAGTATAATTCCCCCCTCCACTTT
d_gene: TRBD1; v_gene: TRBV11-2; abundance: -; j_gene: TRBJ2-7; CDR3aa: CASSFPTGGSYEQYF; CDR3nt: TGTGCCAGCAGCTTCCCGACAGGGGGCAGCTACGAGCAGTACTTC
d_gene: -; v_gene: TRBV7-9; abundance: -; j_gene: TRBJ2-5; CDR3aa: CASSLGTQETQYF; CDR3nt: TGTGCCAGCAGCTTAGGGACTCAAGAGACCCAGTACTTC
d_gene: TRBD1; v_gene: TRBV5-4; abundance: -; j_gene: TRBJ2-7; CDR3aa: CASSPGGQGARYEQYF; CDR3nt: TGTGCCAGCAGCCCAGGCGGACAGGGGGCCCGTTACGAGCAGTACTTC
d_gene: -; v_gene: TRBV7-2; abundance: -; j_gene: TRBJ1-5; CDR3aa: CASSPSAGGQYSNQPQHF; CDR3nt: TGTGCCAGCAGCCCATCGGCTGGAGGGCAGTATAGCAATCAGCCCCAGCATTTT
d_gene: -; v_gene: TRBV5-1; abundance: once; j_gene: TRBJ1-1; CDR3aa: CASSFNLNTEAFF; CDR3nt: TGCGCCAGCAGCTTTAACCTAAACACTGAAGCTTTCTTT
d_gene: -; v_gene: TRBV6-1; abundance: -; j_gene: TRBJ1-1; CDR3aa: CASLWGGTEAFF; CDR3nt: TGTGCCTCTCTTTGGGGGGGCACTGAAGCTTTCTTT
d_gene: TRBD2; v_gene: TRBV29-1; abundance: -; j_gene: TRBJ2-7; CDR3aa: CSVKSGTRSTYEQYF; CDR3nt: TGCAGCGTCAAATCCGGGACTAGGAGTACCTACGAGCAGTACTTC
d_gene: -; v_gene: TRBV19; abundance: -; j_gene: TRBJ1-1; CDR3aa: CASSPRQGQLYHHTEAFF; CDR3nt: TGTGCCAGTAGTCCCCGGCAGGGGCAGTTATACCACCACACTGAAGCTTTCTTT
d_gene: TRBD1; v_gene: TRBV6-1; abundance: -; j_gene: TRBJ2-5; CDR3aa: CASSGSGGQRETQYF; CDR3nt: TGTGCCAGCAGTGGGTCAGGGGGCCAACGAGAGACCCAGTACTTC
d_gene: TRBD2; v_gene: TRBV4-2; abundance: -; j_gene: TRBJ2-2; CDR3aa: CASSRAAGGTGELFF; CDR3nt: TGTGCCAGCAGCCGAGCAGCGGGGGGCACCGGGGAGCTGTTTTTT
d_gene: TRBD2; v_gene: TRBV19; abundance: -; j_gene: TRBJ2-5; CDR3aa: CASSIAGTSGETQYF; CDR3nt: TGTGCCAGTAGTATAGCCGGGACTAGTGGGGAGACCCAGTACTTC
d_gene: -; v_gene: TRBV10-3; abundance: -; j_gene: TRBJ1-6; CDR3aa: CAISESASRGNSPLHF; CDR3nt: TGTGCCATCAGTGAGTCGGCCAGCCGAGGGAATTCACCCCTCCACTTT
d_gene: -; v_gene: TRBV27; abundance: -; j_gene: TRBJ1-1; CDR3aa: CASSPRTSVTEAFF; CDR3nt: TGTGCCAGCAGTCCCCGGACTTCTGTCACTGAAGCTTTCTTT
d_gene: -; v_gene: TRBV4-1; abundance: -; j_gene: TRBJ1-1; CDR3aa: CASSQDSDPLGEAFF; CDR3nt: TGCGCCAGCAGCCAAGACAGCGACCCGCTGGGTGAAGCTTTCTTT
d_gene: -; v_gene: TRBV5-6; abundance: -; j_gene: TRBJ2-4; CDR3aa: CASSLAASVAKNIQYF; CDR3nt: TGTGCCAGCAGCTTGGCCGCCAGTGTGGCCAAAAACATTCAGTACTTC
d_gene: TRBD2; v_gene: TRBV6-5; abundance: -; j_gene: TRBJ2-5; CDR3aa: CASRASGGPGETQYF; CDR3nt: TGTGCCAGTAGGGCTAGCGGGGGCCCAGGGGAGACCCAGTACTTC
d_gene: TRBD2; v_gene: TRBV11-2; abundance: -; j_gene: TRBJ2-1; CDR3aa: CASSYRWTSGGQNEQFF; CDR3nt: TGTGCCAGCAGCTACCGTTGGACTAGCGGGGGGCAAAATGAGCAGTTCTTC
d_gene: -; v_gene: TRBV5-1; abundance: -; j_gene: TRBJ1-1; CDR3aa: CASSLVVGRDTEAFF; CDR3nt: TGCGCCAGCAGCTTGGTGGTAGGGCGGGACACTGAAGCTTTCTTT
d_gene: TRBD2; v_gene: TRBV19; abundance: -; j_gene: TRBJ2-1; CDR3aa: CASRLPGLATNEQFF; CDR3nt: TGTGCCAGTAGGCTTCCGGGACTAGCAACCAATGAGCAGTTCTTC
d_gene: TRBD2; v_gene: TRBV5-4; abundance: -; j_gene: TRBJ2-3; CDR3aa: CASSLAAGGYTDTQYF; CDR3nt: TGTGCCAGCAGCTTGGCGGCGGGGGGGTACACAGATACGCAGTATTTT
d_gene: -; v_gene: TRBV30; abundance: -; j_gene: TRBJ1-5; CDR3aa: CAWSDAPGLQYQPQHF; CDR3nt: TGTGCCTGGAGTGACGCCCCGGGACTACAATACCAGCCCCAGCATTTT
d_gene: -; v_gene: TRBV7-9; abundance: -; j_gene: TRBJ2-3; CDR3aa: CASSSQGLAVGTQYF; CDR3nt: TGTGCCAGCAGCTCCCAGGGACTGGCCGTGGGTACGCAGTATTTT
d_gene: -; v_gene: TRBV5-1; abundance: -; j_gene: TRBJ2-7; CDR3aa: CASSLGGGTDSYEQYF; CDR3nt: TGCGCCAGCAGCTTGGGGGGCGGGACGGACTCCTACGAGCAGTACTTC
d_gene: -; v_gene: TRBV2; abundance: -; j_gene: TRBJ1-6; CDR3aa: CATGGTYNSPLHF; CDR3nt: TGTGCCACCGGAGGGACCTATAATTCCCCCCTCCACTTT
d_gene: TRBD1; v_gene: TRBV27; abundance: few; j_gene: TRBJ2-7; CDR3aa: CASSGQGSSYEQYF; CDR3nt: TGTGCCAGCAGTGGACAGGGGAGCTCCTACGAGCAGTACTTC
d_gene: -; v_gene: TRBV11-2; abundance: -; j_gene: TRBJ1-2; CDR3aa: CASSLDRGANYGYTF; CDR3nt: TGTGCCAGCAGCTTAGACAGGGGAGCTAACTATGGCTACACCTTC
d_gene: -; v_gene: TRBV5-4; abundance: -; j_gene: TRBJ2-2; CDR3aa: CASSSPDGELFF; CDR3nt: TGTGCCAGCAGCTCCCCAGACGGGGAGCTGTTTTTT
d_gene: -; v_gene: TRBV5-4; abundance: -; j_gene: TRBJ1-4; CDR3aa: CASSLGGGQTNEKLFF; CDR3nt: TGTGCCAGCAGCTTGGGGGGTGGACAGACTAATGAAAAACTGTTTTTT
d_gene: -; v_gene: TRBV7-2; abundance: -; j_gene: TRBJ1-2; CDR3aa: CASSLSQVPRGGYTF; CDR3nt: TGTGCCAGCAGCTTATCCCAGGTCCCCCGGGGTGGCTACACCTTC
d_gene: TRBD1; v_gene: TRBV19; abundance: -; j_gene: TRBJ1-5; CDR3aa: CATGGGYQPQHF; CDR3nt: TGTGCCACCGGAGGGGGCTATCAGCCCCAGCATTTT
d_gene: -; v_gene: TRBV11-1; abundance: -; j_gene: TRBJ1-1; CDR3aa: CASSWEQGWNTEAFF; CDR3nt: TGTGCCAGCAGCTGGGAACAGGGTTGGAACACTGAAGCTTTCTTT
d_gene: -; v_gene: TRBV2; abundance: -; j_gene: TRBJ1-2; CDR3aa: CASTLTPTGGYTF; CDR3nt: TGTGCCAGCACGTTAACCCCAACCGGGGGCTACACCTTC
d_gene: TRBD1; v_gene: TRBV18; abundance: -; j_gene: TRBJ2-3; CDR3aa: CASSSGQGGTDTQYF; CDR3nt: TGTGCCAGCTCATCGGGACAGGGAGGCACAGATACGCAGTATTTT
d_gene: -; v_gene: TRBV18; abundance: -; j_gene: TRBJ1-4; CDR3aa: CASSLTSQGTIFEKLFF; CDR3nt: TGTGCCAGCTCACTTACCAGCCAAGGGACAATTTTTGAAAAACTGTTTTTT
d_gene: TRBD1; v_gene: TRBV5-1; abundance: -; j_gene: TRBJ1-6; CDR3aa: CASSRAGDRNNSPLHF; CDR3nt: TGCGCCAGCAGTCGGGCAGGGGACAGAAATAATTCCCCCCTCCACTTT
d_gene: -; v_gene: TRBV19; abundance: few; j_gene: TRBJ2-4; CDR3aa: CASIPRGGINIQYF; CDR3nt: TGTGCCAGTATCCCGAGGGGGGGGATCAACATTCAGTACTTC
d_gene: TRBD1; v_gene: TRBV5-1; abundance: once; j_gene: TRBJ1-1; CDR3aa: CASSPPGQGADEAFF; CDR3nt: TGCGCCAGCAGCCCCCCCGGACAGGGAGCGGATGAAGCTTTCTTT
d_gene: -; v_gene: TRBV5-1; abundance: -; j_gene: TRBJ1-6; CDR3aa: CASSPRDNYNSPLHF; CDR3nt: TGCGCCAGCAGCCCTCGGGACAACTATAATTCCCCCCTCCACTTT
d_gene: -; v_gene: TRBV5-8; abundance: -; j_gene: TRBJ2-1; CDR3aa: CASSPQGGNEQFF; CDR3nt: TGTGCCAGCAGCCCCCAGGGGGGCAATGAGCAGTTCTTC
d_gene: -; v_gene: TRBV7-8; abundance: -; j_gene: TRBJ1-6; CDR3aa: CASSLASRADNSPLHF; CDR3nt: TGTGCCAGCAGCTTAGCAAGCAGGGCAGATAATTCCCCCCTCCACTTT
d_gene: -; v_gene: TRBV5-6; abundance: -; j_gene: TRBJ2-3; CDR3aa: CASSLGSGTSTDTQYF; CDR3nt: TGTGCCAGCAGCTTGGGCAGCGGAACTAGCACAGATACGCAGTATTTT
d_gene: -; v_gene: TRBV2; abundance: -; j_gene: TRBJ2-3; CDR3aa: CASSVRGIRDTQYF; CDR3nt: TGTGCCAGCAGTGTTAGGGGAATTCGCGATACGCAGTATTTT
d_gene: -; v_gene: TRBV29-1; abundance: -; j_gene: TRBJ1-2; CDR3aa: CAHEGERGYTF; CDR3nt: TGCGCTCACGAGGGCGAGCGGGGCTACACCTTC
d_gene: -; v_gene: TRBV5-1; abundance: -; j_gene: TRBJ2-5; CDR3aa: CASRIYLQETQYF; CDR3nt: TGCGCCAGCAGGATCTACCTCCAAGAGACCCAGTACTTC
d_gene: TRBD1; v_gene: TRBV7-8; abundance: once; j_gene: TRBJ1-5; CDR3aa: CASSSRQGAVLTQPQHF; CDR3nt: TGTGCCAGCAGCTCCCGACAGGGGGCTGTACTTACTCAGCCCCAGCATTTT
d_gene: TRBD2; v_gene: TRBV4-2; abundance: few; j_gene: TRBJ2-3; CDR3aa: CASSQARGLAGVTDTQYF; CDR3nt: TGTGCCAGCAGCCAAGCGAGAGGACTAGCGGGGGTTACAGATACGCAGTATTTT
d_gene: -; v_gene: TRBV5-1; abundance: -; j_gene: TRBJ2-7; CDR3aa: CASSLALGGPYEQYF; CDR3nt: TGCGCCAGCAGCTTGGCCCTTGGAGGGCCCTACGAGCAGTACTTC
d_gene: TRBD1; v_gene: TRBV6-5; abundance: once; j_gene: TRBJ1-6; CDR3aa: CASSPGGDNSPLHF; CDR3nt: TGTGCCAGCAGTCCAGGGGGAGATAATTCCCCCCTCCACTTT
d_gene: -; v_gene: TRBV7-8; abundance: -; j_gene: TRBJ2-3; CDR3aa: CASSFAHDTQYF; CDR3nt: TGTGCCAGCAGCTTTGCGCACGATACGCAGTATTTT
d_gene: TRBD1; v_gene: TRBV7-9; abundance: -; j_gene: TRBJ2-7; CDR3aa: CASSPVGGQVVTEQYF; CDR3nt: TGTGCCAGCAGCCCAGTCGGGGGACAGGTCGTGACCGAGCAGTACTTC
d_gene: TRBD1; v_gene: TRBV19; abundance: -; j_gene: TRBJ1-1; CDR3aa: CASSMPGGEAFF; CDR3nt: TGTGCCAGTAGTATGCCAGGGGGTGAAGCTTTCTTT